Listed below are T cell receptor beta chains from one sample, sequenced in a study of blood T cell repertoires in COVID-19. Sequencing was performed with immunoSEQ multiplex PCR; in TCRdb, only in-frame clones are kept and a portion is missing. The sample lists fewer than 300,000 clones; 85% were seen once. Sequences were obtained from PBMCs or T cells enriched from blood (not recorded which). Every receptor here comes from a woman between 45 and 60 years old who had recovered from COVID-19. Each CDR3 is given with its conserved first and last residue. The D gene is left open where the match is weak. Size is omitted from some rows. Given values are once, few, many or a class for expanded clones.

clone_size	d_call	j_call	v_call	cdr3_nt	cdr3_aa
.	TRBD1	TRBJ2-5	TRBV5-1	TGCGCCAGCAGCTTCAACAGGGGTGAGACCCAGTACTTC	CASSFNRGETQYF
once	TRBD2	TRBJ2-7	TRBV6-6	TGTGCCAGCACTCAGAAGGCTAGCGGGGTGAACTACGAGCAGTACTTC	CASTQKASGVNYEQYF
.	TRBD1	TRBJ1-1	TRBV18	TGTGCCAGCTCACTAGGGACAGTCAACCCCACTGAAGCTTTCTTT	CASSLGTVNPTEAFF
.	.	TRBJ1-3	TRBV5-5	TGTGCCAGCAGCTTATGGGGGGAAGAAGGGACTGGAAACACCATATATTTT	CASSLWGEEGTGNTIYF
.	TRBD2	TRBJ2-3	TRBV9	TGTGCCAGCAGCGCACCGGGAGGAGAAGCAGATACGCAGTATTTT	CASSAPGGEADTQYF
.	TRBD1	TRBJ1-5	TRBV3-1/TRBV3-2	TGTGCCAGCAGCCACGGACAGGGGGTTCAGCCCCAGCATTTT	CASSHGQGVQPQHF
.	.	TRBJ2-2	TRBV5-1	TGCGCCAGCAGCCCTCCGACAGCGAACACCGGGGAGCTGTTTTTT	CASSPPTANTGELFF
.	.	TRBJ2-5	TRBV7-2	TGTGCCAGCAGCCGGGGAAGCCAAGGGGAGACCCAGTACTTC	CASSRGSQGETQYF
.	TRBD1	TRBJ1-6	TRBV10-2	TGCGCCAGCAGGGGACAGGGCACAAATTCACCCCTCCACTTT	CASRGQGTNSPLHF
.	TRBD1	TRBJ1-2	TRBV28	TGTGCCAGCAGTTTGTGGGACAGGGATAACTATGGCTACACCTTC	CASSLWDRDNYGYTF
.	.	TRBJ2-3	TRBV7-8	TGTGCCAGCAGCCCTAGCCTATATACGCAGTATTTT	CASSPSLYTQYF
.	TRBD1	TRBJ1-6	TRBV9	TGTGCCAGCAGCGTAGGAGAAGGGACAGGGGGCGGAGGTTCACCCCTCCACTTT	CASSVGEGTGGGGSPLHF
.	.	TRBJ2-2	TRBV28	TGTGCCAGCGGGACATTACTCGGCACCGGGGAGCTGTTTTTT	CASGTLLGTGELFF
.	.	TRBJ1-1	TRBV3-1/TRBV3-2	TGTGCCAGCAGCCAAGAACCCTTTAGGGGCACTGAAGCTTTCTTT	CASSQEPFRGTEAFF
.	TRBD1	TRBJ1-2	TRBV24-1	TGTGCCACCAGTGAGAACGGACAGGGTTTTGGCTACACCTTC	CATSENGQGFGYTF
.	.	TRBJ1-2	TRBV28	TGTGCCAGCAGTTCGGACAGCTATGGCTACACCTTC	CASSSDSYGYTF
.	TRBD1	TRBJ2-7	TRBV19	TGTGCCAGTAGTAAGGTGGCGACAGGGTACTACGAGCAGTACTTC	CASSKVATGYYEQYF
.	.	TRBJ1-4	TRBV7-2	TGTGCCAGCAGCTTAGTTGGGCAGAAGAATGAAAAACTGTTTTTT	CASSLVGQKNEKLFF
.	TRBD1	TRBJ1-5	TRBV7-6	TGTGCCAGCAGCTTAGGCGGACAGGGGATGAGCAATCAGCCCCAGCATTTT	CASSLGGQGMSNQPQHF